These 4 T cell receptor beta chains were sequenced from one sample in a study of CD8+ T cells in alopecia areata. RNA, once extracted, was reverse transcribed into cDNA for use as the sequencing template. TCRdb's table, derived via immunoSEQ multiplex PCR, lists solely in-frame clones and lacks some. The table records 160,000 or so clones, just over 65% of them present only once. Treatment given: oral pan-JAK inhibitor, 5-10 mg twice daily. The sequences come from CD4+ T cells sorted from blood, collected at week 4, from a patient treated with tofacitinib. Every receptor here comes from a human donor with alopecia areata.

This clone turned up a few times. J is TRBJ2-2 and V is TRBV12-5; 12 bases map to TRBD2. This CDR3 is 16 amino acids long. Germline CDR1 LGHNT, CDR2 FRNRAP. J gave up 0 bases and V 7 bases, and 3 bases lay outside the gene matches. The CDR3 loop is CASEASGGANTGELFF. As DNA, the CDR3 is TGTGCTAGTGAGGCTAGCGGGGGGGCGAACACCGGGGAGCTGTTTTTT. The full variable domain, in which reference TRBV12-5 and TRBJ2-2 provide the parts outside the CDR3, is DARVTQTPRHKVTEMGQEVTMRCQPILGHNTVFWYRQTMMQGLELLAYFRNRAPLDDSGMPKDRFSAEMPDATLATLKIQPSEPRDSAVYFCASEASGGANTGELFFGEGSRLTVL.

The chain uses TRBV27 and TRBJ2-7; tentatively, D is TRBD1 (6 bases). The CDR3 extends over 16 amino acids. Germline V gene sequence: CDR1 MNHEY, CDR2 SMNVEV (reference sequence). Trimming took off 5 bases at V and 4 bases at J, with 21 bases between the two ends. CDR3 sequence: CASSGKTGGGAYEQYF. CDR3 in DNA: TGTGCCAGCAGTGGGAAGACAGGAGGTGGGGCGTACGAGCAGTACTTC.

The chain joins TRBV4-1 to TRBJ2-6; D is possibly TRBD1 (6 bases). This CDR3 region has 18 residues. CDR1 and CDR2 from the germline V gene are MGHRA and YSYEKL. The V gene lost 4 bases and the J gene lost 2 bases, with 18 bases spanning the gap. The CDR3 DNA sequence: TGCGCCAGCAGCCTACCAGGGGAAAAAAGTGCTGGGGCCAACGTCCTGACTTTC. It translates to CASSLPGEKSAGANVLTF.

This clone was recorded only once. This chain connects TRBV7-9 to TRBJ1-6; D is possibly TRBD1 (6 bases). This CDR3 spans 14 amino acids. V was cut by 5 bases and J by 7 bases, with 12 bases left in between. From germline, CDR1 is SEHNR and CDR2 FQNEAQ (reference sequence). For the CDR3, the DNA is TGTGCCAGCAGCGAACAGGGTGGGAATTCACCCCTCCACTTT. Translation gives CASSEQGGNSPLHF.